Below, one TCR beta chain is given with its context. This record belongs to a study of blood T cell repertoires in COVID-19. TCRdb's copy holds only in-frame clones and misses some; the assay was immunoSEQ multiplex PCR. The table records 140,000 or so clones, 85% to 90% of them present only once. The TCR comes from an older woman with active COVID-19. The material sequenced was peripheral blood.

CDR3 sequence reads: CASSQAVLGGAPEQYF. The CDR3 coding sequence is TGCGCCAGCAGCCAAGCCGTATTAGGGGGGGCCCCCGAGCAGTACTTC. The chain recombines TRBV4-1 with TRBJ2-7; maybe TRBD2 (7 bases). Germline loops: CDR1 MGHRA, CDR2 YSYEKL. Deletions cut 1 base from V and 6 bases from J, with 19 bases between. The CDR3 is 16 amino acids.